This section outlines one T cell receptor (beta chain) sequence together with its context. Combining a sample-barcoded 5' primer with a J-beta primer mix, a second PCR ran for 7 to 11 cycles. Using its own MiXCR run on the 5' RACE reads, TCRdb lists one record per CDR3 protein. The table lists 1.5 million or so distinct CDR3 sequences, about 45% of them singletons. This sample is drawn from a study of blood T cells in healthy people across ages. The V end lost 9 bases, the J end lost 0 bases, and 23 bases lay between the germline ends. The length of the CDR3 is 17 residues. The germline V gene has CDR1 MNHEY and CDR2 SVGEGT. Caucasian, healthy and from Russia, the donors were aged between about 6 and 100. Isolating PBMCs gave at least 6 million of these cells per sample.

The clonotype comes from a young woman in good health. This chain joins TRBV6-2 or TRBV6-3 and TRBJ1-1, with D maybe TRBD1 (6 bases). The sequenced material came from blood. CDR3 DNA sequence: TGTGCCAGTCGGCCGGGACACTTTTTGGGTTTGAACACTGAAGCTTTCTTT. Residues: CASRPGHFLGLNTEAFF.